What follows is one TCR beta chain and its context. The germline gives CDR1 SGHTA, CDR2 FQGNSA. The germline V and J ends were trimmed by 0 bases and 3 bases, with 15 bases remaining between them. CDR3 size: 16 residues. TCRdb re-analysed the reads in MiXCR, keeping a single row per CDR3 protein. The table lists around 490,000 distinct CDR3 sequences, about 26% of them singletons. The record originates from a study of T cell repertoires in cytomegalovirus infection. Study in general: In public TCR beta signatures, there were indications of both CMV infection and matching HLA type.

The sequence was collected from a human donor in good health (CMV status not recorded). Some clones in this sample may be carry-over from other donors' samples. This chain links TRBV7-2 with TRBJ2-7; D may be TRBD2 (6 bases). Sequenced sample: PBMCs. In nucleotides, the CDR3 is TGTGCCAGCAGCTTAGCGCCCGGGACTTACTTCTACGAGCAGTACGTC. Translating gives CASSLAPGTYFYEQYV.